Listed here are 19 T cell receptor beta chains from one sample, sequenced in a study of CDR3 diversity in severe acne. TCRdb re-called the PCR reads through MiXCR, storing one row per CDR3 protein. The sample lists under 95,000 distinct CDR3 sequences, about half occurring once. Sequenced sample: blood. Receptors were obtained from a male donor in good health, serving as a control.

The CDR3 nucleotides read TGCAGTGCCCCCACCCCCTATGCAGCTTTCTTT. As protein: CSAPTPYAAFF. This chain links TRBV20-1 with TRBJ1-1; D is unclear. In germline, CDR1 is DFQATT, CDR2 SNEGSKA (reference sequence). The CDR3 consists of 11 residues. V gave up 6 bases and J gave up 10 bases, with 15 bases separating them.

The chain combines TRBV12-3 or TRBV12-4 with TRBJ1-1, with D possibly being TRBD1 (5 bases). CDR3 size: 14 residues. V was pared by 5 bases and J by 11 bases, with 21 bases between. This CDR3 reads CASSPRSRERSAFF. CDR3 nucleotide sequence: TGTGCCAGCAGTCCCCGTAGCAGGGAACGTTCGGCTTTCTTT.

The V and J genes are TRBV5-1 and TRBJ2-7, with 10 bases matching TRBD2. The CDR3 has 14 residues. Germline lookup yields CDR1 SGHRS and CDR2 YFSETQ. Trimming cost V 2 bases and J 3 bases; bases outside gene matches: 2. The CDR3 DNA sequence: TGCGCCAGCAGCTTCTCTAGCGGGGGCTACGAGCAGTACTTC. Protein sequence: CASSFSSGGYEQYF. Looking up the rest from reference TRBV5-1 and TRBJ2-7 gives the full variable domain: KAGVTQTPRYLIKTRGQQVTLSCSPISGHRSVSWYQQTPGQGLQFLFEYFSETQRNKGNFPGRFSGRQFSNSRSEMNVSTLELGDSALYLCASSFSSGGYEQYFGPGTRLTVT.

The CDR3 bases are TGTGCCAGCAGCCTACGGACAGGGGAGACCCAGTACTTC. This codes for CASSLRTGETQYF. The gene calls are TRBV9 and TRBJ2-5; 8 positions match TRBD1. Trimming at V came to 4 bases and at J to 5 bases, leaving 4 bases not matched to a gene. The CDR3 runs to 13 residues. Germline V gene sequence: CDR1 SGDLS, CDR2 YYNGEE. Looking up the rest from reference TRBV9 and TRBJ2-5 gives the full variable domain: DSGVTQTPKHLITATGQRVTLRCSPRSGDLSVYWYQQSLDQGLQFLIQYYNGEERAKGNILERFSAQQFPDLHSELNLSSLELGDSALYFCASSLRTGETQYFGPGTRLLVL.

This chain joins TRBV15 and TRBJ1-4; tentative D call: TRBD1 (5 bases). CDR1 is LNHNV, CDR2 YYDKDF, per germline (reference sequence). The CDR3 has 16 residues. The V end lost 0 bases, the J end lost 2 bases, and 10 bases lay between the germline ends. Here the CDR3 reads CATSRDLAGTNEKLFF. CDR3 bases: TGTGCCACCAGCAGAGATTTGGCAGGGACTAATGAAAAACTGTTTTTT.

This clonotype has ten or more counts. The chain employs TRBV19 and TRBJ1-1, with D possibly being TRBD1 (5 bases). Germline assignment: CDR1 LNHDA and CDR2 SQIVND (reference sequence). The CDR3 sequence is 14 residues long. Deletions cut 6 bases from V and 1 base from J, with 12 bases between. For the CDR3, the DNA is TGTGCCAGTAGCCCAGAGGGGAGGAACACTGAAGCTTTCTTT. Protein product: CASSPEGRNTEAFF.

A few counts support this clonotype. Written as DNA, the CDR3 is TGTGCCAGCAGCTTAGAATGGGAGGGCACAGATACGCAGTATTTT. As protein: CASSLEWEGTDTQYF. The rearrangement links TRBV7-6 to TRBJ2-3, with a weak D call TRBD2 (6 bases). The germline CDR1 and CDR2 sequences are SGHVS and FNYEAQ. This CDR3 has 15 residues. Trimming shortened V by 1 base and J by 1 base, and 9 bases separated the two germline ends.

Concerning this clonotype: The junction does not match germline at one end; this may be a read error. The chain joins TRBV6-6 to TRBJ2-7, with no clear D. The CDR3 has 11 amino acids. The germline V gene encodes CDR1 MNHNY and CDR2 SVGAGI (reference sequence). The CDR3, as DNA: TGTGGCAGCAGTTCTTACTACGAGCAGTACTTC. This encodes CGSSSYYEQYF.

This clonotype rates as medium-sized. The J gene is TRBJ2-1, the V gene TRBV5-1; D may be TRBD2 (5 bases). Looked up from germline, CDR1 is SGHRS and CDR2 is YFSETQ. V dropped 2 bases and J dropped 8 bases, with 14 bases sitting between them. The CDR3 has 14 amino acids. The CDR3 sequence is CASSFFAGGHEQFF. The CDR3 nucleotides read TGCGCCAGCAGCTTTTTTGCGGGCGGTCATGAGCAGTTCTTC.

The gene calls are TRBV6-5 and TRBJ1-6, with D possibly matching TRBD1 (6 bases). CDR1 and CDR2 (germline): MNHEY, SVGAGI. The CDR3 is 13 residues long. V shed 5 bases and J shed 5 bases, with 7 bases lying between them. The CDR3: CASSRGNNSPLHF. CDR3 coding DNA: TGTGCCAGCAGTAGGGGGAATAATTCACCCCTCCACTTT.

This rearrangement joins TRBV25-1 to TRBJ1-6, with 9 positions matching TRBD1. Losses at the gene ends were 1 base for V and 7 bases for J; bases not matched to a gene: 2. The CDR3 length is 15 residues. CDR1 MGHDK and CDR2 SYGVNS come from the germline V gene. CDR3 in DNA: TGTGCCAGCAGTGAATTGGGGACAGGGAATTCACCCCTCCACTTT. Translation gives CASSELGTGNSPLHF.

A remark on this clonotype: This clone may be a read error of a much larger clone one base away. This chain uses TRBV4-1 with TRBJ2-2; D gene unclear. V was trimmed by 1 base and J by 7 bases, leaving 10 bases between them. CDR1 and CDR2 (germline): MGHRA, YSYEKL. This CDR3 has 14 amino acids. The CDR3 nucleotides are TGCGCCAGCAGCCAAGTGTCAGGCATCGGGGAGCTGTTTTTT. Residues: CASSQVSGIGELFF.

This clonotype counts as medium-sized. The CDR3 protein is CATSAQNTEAFF. The CDR3 DNA sequence: TGTGCCACCAGTGCCCAGAACACTGAAGCTTTCTTT. The genes are TRBV24-1 and TRBJ1-1; no definite D call. Between the trimmed V and J ends, which lost 5 bases and 1 base, there was a span of 4 bases. The germline CDR1 and CDR2 sequences are KGHDR and SFDVKD. The CDR3 runs to 12 residues.

This clonotype was seen a handful of times. The chain recombines TRBV3-1 with TRBJ1-5; the match to TRBD1 covers 10 bases. CDR3 size: 15 residues. Germline trimming cut 4 bases from V and 3 bases from J; bases unmatched to any gene: 3. The germline V gene has CDR1 LGHDT and CDR2 YNNKEL (reference sequence). The CDR3 sequence: CASSPGQGFNQPQHF. CDR3 coding DNA: TGTGCCAGCAGCCCGGGACAGGGGTTCAATCAGCCCCAGCATTTT.

The count of this clonotype is one. CDR3 DNA: TGTGCCAGCTCACCAGTACAGGGACAGATAAACACTGAAGCTTTCTTT. The encoded protein is CASSPVQGQINTEAFF. The V call is TRBV18, the J call TRBJ1-1; 7 nucleotides match TRBD1. Germline assignment: CDR1 KGHSH and CDR2 LQKENI. The CDR3 length is 16 residues. Losses at the gene ends were 2 bases for V and 2 bases for J; bases not matched to a gene: 8.

This clonotype was observed a few times. One base away lies a much larger clone, so this may be a sequencing read error. The chain's CDR3 is CAISVTLINAQYF. The CDR3 nucleotides read TGTGCCATCAGTGTAACCTTGATAAATGCCCAGTACTTC. The chain carries TRBV10-3 and TRBJ2-5; D is uncertain. Deletions cut 4 bases from V and 9 bases from J, with 15 bases between. In germline, CDR1 is ENHRY, CDR2 SYGVKD. There are 13 residues in the CDR3.

The V and J genes are TRBV5-8 and TRBJ2-7; D gene uncertain. V was trimmed by 4 bases and J by 4 bases, leaving 3 bases between them. The germline V gene encodes CDR1 SGHTS and CDR2 YDEGEE. This CDR3 has 10 amino acids. CDR3 in amino acids: CASSQYEQYF. In DNA, the CDR3 is TGTGCCAGCAGCCAATACGAGCAGTACTTC.

To note about this clonotype: This may be a read error, as it is one base from a much larger clone. The chain recombines TRBV9 with TRBJ2-1; D remains unclear. Trimming shortened V by 3 bases and J by 0 bases, and 22 bases separated the two germline ends. The CDR3 has 19 residues. Germline CDR1 is SGDLS and CDR2 is YYNGEE. This chain's CDR3 is CASSAGLRRILSSYNEQFF. Here the CDR3 DNA reads TGTGCCAGCAGCGCCGGGCTCAGACGGATCCTTAGCTCCTACAATGAGCAGTTCTTC.

This sequence joins TRBV2 and TRBJ2-3, with TRBD1 as a possible D gene (5 bases). Trimming shortened V by 1 base and J by 0 bases, and 11 bases separated the two germline ends. The CDR3 totals 16 residues. Germline CDR1 and CDR2: SNHLY and FYNNEI. The CDR3 nucleotides are TGTGCCAGCAGTGAAGAGACAGATTCTAGCACAGATACGCAGTATTTT. Its translation: CASSEETDSSTDTQYF.